This T cell receptor (beta chain) comes out of a study of blood T cell repertoires in COVID-19. Study-level background: T cells, B-cell-depleted T cells, or PBMCs provided the cDNA or gDNA that served as material.

Original handling: Estimation of nucleated cell counts was performed using reference gene primer amplification. The data were produced by immunoSEQ multiplex PCR, yet TCRdb's version contains in-frame clones alone and is incomplete. The DNA was the basis for D and trimming; V, J and clone size are from that table. The repertoire includes just over 250,000 clones, about 88% of them detected once, and over 4% sits in the top ten. The study assigned cohorts using participant-reported clinical history. Germline V gene lookup returns CDR1 KGHDR and CDR2 SFDVKD. V gave up 5 bases and J gave up 11 bases, with 12 bases separating them. The CDR3 extends over 12 amino acids.

The chain links TRBV24-1 to TRBJ1-5, with TRBD1 as a possible D gene (6 bases). The source is a man in his thirties or forties with acute COVID-19. Sequenced: PBMCs or T cells enriched from blood (not recorded which). CDR3: CATSGVTGSQHF. Written as DNA, the CDR3 is TGTGCCACCAGTGGCGTAACAGGGTCCCAGCATTTT.